This T cell receptor beta chain appears in the sequencing data of a study of T-cell memory formation after mild COVID-19. Whole-study context: Among the donors, TCR clusters were largely specific to each donor.

TCRdb processed the 5' RACE reads anew with MiXCR; each CDR3 protein has one entry. Counted here are about 100,000 distinct CDR3 sequences, around 10% occurring once; the ten biggest clones make up roughly 40%. This clonotype was counted between two and nine times. The target antigen is unknown. CDR3 size: 12 residues. Trimming shortened V by 2 bases and J by 6 bases, and 9 bases separated the two germline ends. The germline V gene encodes CDR1 SGHNT and CDR2 YYREEE (reference sequence). Study results and caveats: Clones that got smaller from day 15 to 85 had even CD4/CD8, while clones growing later tipped toward CD4+. Certain responding clones were present in pre-infection memory, suggesting participation of cross-reactive memory. Those CD4+ clones that contracted were mainly in CM and EM (CD8+ ones in EMRA).

This chain links TRBV5-4 with TRBJ2-7, with no clear D. The receptor was isolated from a man aged 18 to 35 who had mild COVID-19 (a few samples of this study predate the infection). Cell type and time point are not known. The source material was PBMCs or a T cell subset sorted from them (not recorded which). The CDR3 DNA is TGTGCCAGCAGCTTTTCCCCCCGCGAGCAGTACTTC. Its translation is CASSFSPREQYF.